This TCR beta chain was found in a study of PD-L1 blockade in urothelial cancer (dated by TCRdb to 2017 to 2019). About the study as a whole: All patients started therapy in about 2014 and received atezolizumab 1,200 mg intravenously every 3 weeks. Durable clinical benefit was achieved by nine patients but not by the remaining 20. About 90% of the 29 patients were identified as males with urothelial cancer of bladder origin, and a prior smoking history was reported by 18 of 29 patients. A median of 141,255 T cells and just over 80,000 unique TCRs was obtained from blood samples, and a median clonality of roughly 0.074 was observed. The study was an exploratory multi-omic analysis of somatic, immune and clinical correlates of response to PD-L1 blockade with atezolizumab in urothelial cancer. Blood samples were analyzed at two time points: 3 weeks after treatment start (second dose) and 6 weeks after treatment start. Pretreatment tumor samples and matched peripheral blood, collected serially before and after atezolizumab treatment, underwent TCR sequencing. Pretreatment blood TCR-seq was available for about 30 patients, at least one posttreatment blood collection was obtained for some 24 patients, and tumor TCR-seq was available for some 24 patients. Durable clinical benefit was defined as a progression-free survival longer than 6 months, and TCR features were additionally tested against progression-free survival and overall survival. Patients had an ECOG performance status of 0 or 1 and had received between 0 and 3 prior chemotherapy regimens. In the same patients who had TCR sequencing, pretreatment tumors also underwent whole exome sequencing and RNA sequencing.

The sample holds one count of this clone. The antigen it binds to is not known. Base quality data are lacking; no much larger clone is found one base away. The sample's time point label, decoded: pretreatment peripheral blood. The cohort included 25 to 35 patients with locally advanced or metastatic urothelial carcinoma who were treated at Memorial Sloan Kettering on a trial protocol. Peripheral blood mononuclear cells were collected from each patient pretreatment and during treatment, giving between 1 and 8 total time points per patient. The Qiagen DNeasy Blood extraction kit was used to purify genomic DNA from total PBMCs and tumor samples. PBMCs were collected pretreatment and during treatment and were isolated and stored as previously described. To estimate absolute template abundance from read counts, synthetic TCR analog templates were spiked into each PCR. TCRbeta CDR3 regions were amplified from genomic DNA with bias-controlled V and J gene primers using the immunoSEQ assay. Sequencing of rearranged TCRbeta segments was done at approximately 20X coverage. On the authors' methods: Sequencing errors were corrected by clustering and CDR3s were annotated against IMGT to assign V, D and J genes. Downstream analyses used only productive TCRbeta rearrangements, leaving out any out-of-frame or stop-codon sequences. To compute clonality, Shannon entropy was normalized by the log of the number of unique productive sequences and then subtracted from one. Fisher's exact test with Benjamini-Hochberg correction, using a cutoff of adjusted p below 0.01, was how clones that differed between time points or between blood and tumor were identified. TCRdb mirrors the immuneACCESS table, restricted to in-frame sequences. Some clones are absent from its copies; in checked studies, under half trace to an unresolved V gene, and the reason for the others is unknown. V, J and clone size were drawn from that table, and D and trimming were deduced from the DNA. Across this sample there are 86,000 or so clones, with approximately 87% seen only once. The ten largest clones take up around 15% of the sample.

General study outcomes and caveats: A pretreatment peripheral blood TCR clonality below the median was linked to improved progression-free and overall survival. At 3 weeks after the start of treatment, tumor-associated TCR clones in peripheral blood had expanded more in patients with durable benefit (n ≈ 24, p = 0.022). Because the sample size was small (n of about 30) and many exploratory analyses were performed, the results are intended to be hypothesis-generating.

The TCR sequence derives from a man aged 55 to 70 with urothelial cancer. Sequences were derived from PBMCs, sampled around atezolizumab (anti-PD-L1) treatment.

The encoded CDR3 is CASSARAGGARNTIYF. The nucleotide sequence is TGTGCCAGCAGCGCTAGGGCTGGGGGGGCACGAAACACCATATATTTT. This chain joins TRBV9 to TRBJ1-3; the D gene is perhaps TRBD1, on 6 matching bases. Trimming costs V 3 bases and J 5 bases, and their ends lie 18 bases apart. Per the germline V gene, SGDLS is the CDR1 and YYNGEE is the CDR2. Spanning cysteine to phenylalanine, the CDR3 consists of 16 amino acids. CDR3 DNA only is kept here, 48 bases in frame from base 1.